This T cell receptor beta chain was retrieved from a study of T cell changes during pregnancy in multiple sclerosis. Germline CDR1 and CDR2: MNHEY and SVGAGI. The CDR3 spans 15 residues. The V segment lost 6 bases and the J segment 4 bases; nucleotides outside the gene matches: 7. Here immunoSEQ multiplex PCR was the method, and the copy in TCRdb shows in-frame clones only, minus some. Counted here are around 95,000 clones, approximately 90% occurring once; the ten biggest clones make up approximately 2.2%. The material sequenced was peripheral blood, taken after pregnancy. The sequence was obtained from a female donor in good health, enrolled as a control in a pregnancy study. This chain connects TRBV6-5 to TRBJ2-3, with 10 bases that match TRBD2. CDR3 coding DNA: TGTGCCAGCAGCCAGAGCGGGGGGGCGGCAGATACGCAGTATTTT. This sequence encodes CASSQSGGAADTQYF.